What follows are 21 T cell receptor beta chains derived from one specimen sequenced in a study of T cell responses to AZD1222 COVID-19 vaccine. Clones were read by immunoSEQ multiplex PCR, and TCRdb kept only the in-frame ones, dropping some. The sample contains approximately 190,000 clones, about 89% of which appear only once. Sequenced material: peripheral blood, taken on day 0 of MenACWY control vaccination. The receptors here all came from an adult in good health.

V gene TRBV9 combines with J gene TRBJ2-6; D remains unclear. Germline V CDR1 and CDR2: SGDLS, YYNGEE. This CDR3 region has 16 residues. Between the trimmed V and J ends, which lost 6 bases and 0 bases, there was a span of 13 bases. CDR3 sequence reads: CASNNGDFSGANVLTF. CDR3 coding DNA: TGTGCCAGCAACAATGGCGATTTCTCTGGGGCCAACGTCCTGACTTTC.

This rearrangement joins TRBV19 to TRBJ1-1, with TRBD1 as a possible D gene (6 bases). The CDR3 is 14 amino acids. Germline V lookup: CDR1 LNHDA, CDR2 SQIVND (reference sequence). V gave up 1 base and J gave up 1 base, with 7 bases separating them. The CDR3 nucleotides read TGTGCCAGTAGTATAGGGGACAAGAACACTGAAGCTTTCTTT. Its protein product is CASSIGDKNTEAFF.

V usage is TRBV4-1 and J usage is TRBJ1-1; no clear D gene. The CDR3 has 13 amino acids. The germline gives CDR1 MGHRA, CDR2 YSYEKL. Trimming left V 7 bases short and J 0 bases short, with 9 bases between. CDR3 sequence (DNA): TGCGCCAGCACATCCGGTCTGAACACTGAAGCTTTCTTT. Translating gives CASTSGLNTEAFF.

The chain recombines TRBV7-3 with TRBJ2-5; 9 nucleotides match TRBD1. The CDR3 contains 16 residues. Trimming cost V 5 bases and J 5 bases; bases outside gene matches: 12. Germline values: CDR1 SGHTA, CDR2 FQGTGA. The CDR3 loop reads CASSLGQGRPGETQYF. CDR3 DNA sequence: TGTGCCAGCAGCCTTGGACAGGGGCGGCCGGGGGAGACCCAGTACTTC.

The chain is built from TRBV18 and TRBJ1-1, with unresolved D. The CDR3 spans 13 residues. Germline CDR1 and CDR2: KGHSH and LQKENI. Trimming shortened V by 3 bases and J by 14 bases, and 19 bases separated the two germline ends. CDR3: CASSPGPTRGVFF. In nucleotides, the CDR3 is TGTGCCAGCTCACCGGGTCCAACCCGCGGAGTATTCTTT.

The chain combines TRBV4-1 with TRBJ1-2; a weak D match, TRBD1 (6 bases). Germline CDR1 reads MGHRA; CDR2 reads YSYEKL. V was pared by 4 bases and J by 3 bases, with 12 bases between. This CDR3 contains 14 residues. The CDR3 loop is CASSPTGRDYGYTF. CDR3 in DNA: TGCGCCAGCAGCCCAACAGGGCGGGACTATGGCTACACCTTC.

The chain couples TRBV5-4 to TRBJ1-4; D gene unclear. The CDR3 contains 15 residues. Looked up from germline, CDR1 is SGHNT and CDR2 is YYREEE (reference sequence). V lost 0 bases and J 0 bases, leaving 6 bases between the germline ends. The CDR3 DNA is TGTGCCAGCAGCTTGGGGGGTGCAACTAATGAAAAACTGTTTTTT. It translates to CASSLGGATNEKLFF.

A few counts support this clone. This CDR3 is CASSFKGHPNQPQHF. The CDR3 nucleotides are TGTGCCAGCAGCTTTAAGGGGCACCCAAATCAGCCCCAGCATTTT. The chain recombines TRBV7-9 with TRBJ1-5; maybe TRBD1 (5 bases). The CDR3 extends over 15 amino acids. Per germline, CDR1 SEHNR and CDR2 FQNEAQ (reference sequence). Between the trimmed V and J ends, which lost 3 bases and 4 bases, there was a span of 13 bases.

The J gene is TRBJ2-2, the V gene TRBV5-1; TRBD2 agrees at 8 bases. V lost 0 bases and J lost 4; bases outside the gene matches: 5. CDR1 and CDR2 (germline): SGHRS, YFSETQ. CDR3 size: 16 residues. The CDR3: CASSLAGGAPTGELFF. The CDR3 DNA follows: TGCGCCAGCAGCTTGGCGGGAGGGGCGCCCACCGGGGAGCTGTTTTTT. Variable domain in full (rest from reference TRBV5-1 and TRBJ2-2): KAGVTQTPRYLIKTRGQQVTLSCSPISGHRSVSWYQQTPGQGLQFLFEYFSETQRNKGNFPGRFSGRQFSNSRSEMNVSTLELGDSALYLCASSLAGGAPTGELFFGEGSRLTVL.

The V call is TRBV7-9, the J call TRBJ2-5, with D perhaps being TRBD1 or TRBD2 (5 bases each). Trimming took 4 bases from V and 2 from J, leaving 11 bases between them. This CDR3 region has 14 residues. The germline CDR1 and CDR2 sequences are SEHNR and FQNEAQ (reference sequence). CDR3 residues: CASSSWDGQETQYF. The CDR3 nucleotides are TGTGCCAGCAGCTCCTGGGACGGTCAAGAGACCCAGTACTTC.

This chain joins TRBV13 and TRBJ1-6; D is ambiguous. The V gene's germline CDR1 is PRHDT and CDR2 FYEKMQ (reference sequence). The CDR3 length is 14 residues. The ends were cut back, 7 bases at V and 4 bases at J, with 11 bases in the middle. The CDR3: CASTVRRYNSPLHF. In nucleotides, the CDR3 is TGTGCCAGCACGGTCAGAAGATATAATTCACCCCTCCACTTT. The full variable domain, completed using reference TRBV13 and TRBJ1-6, is AAGVIQSPRHLIKEKRETATLKCYPIPRHDTVYWYQQGPGQDPQFLISFYEKMQSDKGSIPDRFSAQQFSDYHSELNMSSLELGDSALYFCASTVRRYNSPLHFGNGTRLTVT.

This clone was counted between two and nine times. The chain is built from TRBV6-5 and TRBJ1-4; no clear D gene. Germline V gene lookup returns CDR1 MNHEY and CDR2 SVGAGI. V lost 7 bases, J lost 0 bases, and 9 bases lay in between. This CDR3 spans 14 amino acids. This chain's CDR3 is CASKPTSTNEKLFF. CDR3 in DNA: TGTGCCAGCAAACCTACATCAACTAATGAAAAACTGTTTTTT.

This clone occurred once. CDR3 sequence reads: CASSLAQGSGSPLHF. CDR3 in DNA: TGTGCCAGCAGTTTGGCACAGGGTAGCGGTTCACCCCTCCACTTT. The rearrangement joins TRBV28 to TRBJ1-6, with D possibly TRBD1 on 6 matching bases. In germline, CDR1 is MDHEN, CDR2 SYDVKM. The ends were cut back, 3 bases at V and 9 bases at J, with 15 bases in the middle. The CDR3 has 15 residues.

This clone was detected once. V is TRBV6-5 and J is TRBJ2-1; 8 bases map to TRBD2. Trimming at V came to 1 base and at J to 5 bases, leaving 7 bases not matched to a gene. CDR1 and CDR2 from the germline V gene are MNHEY and SVGAGI. This CDR3 is built from 16 residues. CDR3 nucleotides: TGTGCCAGCAGTTACTACGTGACTAGCGCCAACAATGAGCAGTTCTTC. Protein product: CASSYYVTSANNEQFF.

V usage is TRBV19 and J usage is TRBJ2-7, with D perhaps matching TRBD1 or TRBD2 (5 bases each). V was pared by 5 bases and J by 3 bases, with 11 bases between. This CDR3 has 13 residues. Germline loops: CDR1 LNHDA, CDR2 SQIVND (reference sequence). The CDR3: CASSQWDLYEQYF. The CDR3 DNA reads TGTGCCAGTAGTCAGTGGGACCTCTACGAGCAGTACTTC.

The chain is built from TRBV5-1 and TRBJ2-6; the D gene is possibly TRBD2 (6 bases). The CDR3 totals 15 residues. The V and J ends lost 6 bases and 4 bases respectively, with 14 bases between them. Germline V lookup: CDR1 SGHRS, CDR2 YFSETQ. In DNA form, the CDR3 reads TGCGCCAGCACCACGGGAGCAGCCGGGGCCAACGTCCTGACTTTC. Translation: CASTTGAAGANVLTF.

This clone has only one observation. V is TRBV9 and J is TRBJ2-2, with D unresolved. This CDR3 region has 15 residues. V was clipped by 0 bases and J by 7 bases, with 13 bases between them. Germline CDR1 and CDR2: SGDLS and YYNGEE. The CDR3 coding sequence is TGTGCCAGCAGCGTAGCTTTGGGCGCCGGCGGGGAGCTGTTTTTT. It specifies CASSVALGAGGELFF. Full variable domain (missing parts from reference TRBV9 and TRBJ2-2): DSGVTQTPKHLITATGQRVTLRCSPRSGDLSVYWYQQSLDQGLQFLIQYYNGEERAKGNILERFSAQQFPDLHSELNLSSLELGDSALYFCASSVALGAGGELFFGEGSRLTVL.

V gene TRBV5-1 combines with J gene TRBJ2-6, with 11 positions matching TRBD1. Germline V gene lookup returns CDR1 SGHRS and CDR2 YFSETQ. The V gene end was trimmed by 7 bases and the J gene end by 0 bases; junction bases not matched to a gene: 6. The CDR3 loop spans 17 amino acids. CDR3 DNA: TGCGCCAGCGGGCTAGGGACAGGGGGCTCTGGGGCCAACGTCCTGACTTTC. It translates to CASGLGTGGSGANVLTF.

The rearrangement joins TRBV7-2 to TRBJ2-7, with D possibly matching TRBD1 (5 bases). The CDR3 consists of 12 residues. In germline, CDR1 is SGHTA, CDR2 FQGNSA. V was shortened by 4 bases and J by 2 bases, with 6 bases between the two germline ends. The CDR3 region is CASSSRAYEQYF. In nucleotides, the CDR3 is TGTGCCAGCAGCTCCAGGGCCTACGAGCAGTACTTC. The whole variable domain, filled in from reference TRBV7-2 and TRBJ2-7, reads GAGVSQSPSNKVTEKGKDVELRCDPISGHTALYWYRQSLGQGLEFLIYFQGNSAPDKSGLPSDRFSAERTGGSVSTLTIQRTQQEDSAVYLCASSSRAYEQYFGPGTRLTVT.

J is TRBJ2-1 and V is TRBV7-8, with 7 bases identical to TRBD2. V shed 5 bases and J 4 bases; nucleotides not matched to a gene: 17. Germline CDR1 reads SGHVS; CDR2 reads FQNEAQ. The CDR3 extends over 18 amino acids. The CDR3 nucleotides read TGTGCCAGCAGCCGAGCCGAGTGGGCGGGAGATTATTACAATGAGCAGTTCTTC. Translating gives CASSRAEWAGDYYNEQFF.

This chain uses TRBV5-6 with TRBJ1-2, with D hard to call. The CDR3 covers 13 residues. The V and J ends lost 3 bases and 8 bases respectively, with 14 bases between them. The germline V gene encodes CDR1 SGHDT and CDR2 YYEEEE. The CDR3 loop reads CASSYTQARGYTF. The DNA for the CDR3 is TGTGCCAGCAGCTATACCCAGGCGAGGGGCTACACCTTC.